The present T cell receptor beta chain was sequenced within a study of cytomegalovirus exposure and HLA in healthy donors. The V and J ends lost 4 bases and 4 bases, in that order; junction bases with no gene match: 0. The CDR3 has 13 amino acids. The germline V gene has CDR1 SNHLY and CDR2 FYNNEI. The PCR made use of 60 Vbeta and 13 Jbeta primers. Profiling relied on immunoSEQ multiplex PCR, and the TCRdb table lists in-frame clones only, not all of them. The sample yields around 190,000 clones, almost 80% seen once. Input material: PBMCs. The chain carries TRBV2 and TRBJ2-3; 9 bases align to TRBD2. The TCR originated in a woman aged 18-29 years in good health and CMV-seronegative. In DNA form, the CDR3 reads TGTGCCAGCAGTGTAGCGGGAGCAGATACGCAGTATTTT. It is translated as CASSVAGADTQYF.